Following are 28 T cell receptor beta chains from one sample sequenced in a study of T cells in Graves' hyperthyroidism and ophthalmopathy. TCR beta CDR3 regions were amplified from RNA transcripts. Researchers ran a first-round RT-PCR on the TCR CDR3 using the HTBI primer set. MiXCR was run by TCRdb on the multiplex PCR reads, yielding one entry per CDR3 protein. The data hold about 720,000 distinct CDR3 sequences, with over 15% observed a single time. The specimen was blood. These receptors all stem from a woman aged 50 to 60 with Graves' hyperthyroidism that later progressed to Graves' ophthalmopathy.

The table lists this clonotype with many counts. The J gene is TRBJ1-2, the V gene TRBV11-2; perhaps TRBD1 as D (5 bases). V lost 5 bases and J 8 bases, leaving 9 bases between the germline ends. The CDR3 spans 11 residues. CDR1 and CDR2 from the germline V gene are SGHAT and FQNNGV. The CDR3 region has the DNA TGTGCCAGCAGCCTCGGACAAGGCTACACCTTC. This codes for CASSLGQGYTF.

This clonotype came up many times. The chain has TRBV6-2 or TRBV6-3 and TRBJ1-6; D is unclear. Per germline, CDR1 MNHEY and CDR2 SVGEGT. The CDR3 length is 11 residues. Deletions cut 5 bases from V and 15 bases from J, with 11 bases between. The CDR3 bases are TGTGCCAGCAGTCCCGCCAGGCTCCTCCACTTT. Protein sequence: CASSPARLLHF.

This clonotype came up many times. The CDR3 coding sequence is TGTGCCAGCACCCCTTCCTTAGACAGATCCAATGAGCAGTTCTTC. As protein: CASTPSLDRSNEQFF. The chain joins TRBV12-3 or TRBV12-4 to TRBJ2-1, with D possibly matching TRBD1 (5 bases). The CDR3 runs to 15 residues. V was shortened by 7 bases and J by 6 bases, with 19 bases between the two germline ends.

This rearrangement joins TRBV18 to TRBJ1-6; no clear D gene. With 4 bases removed from V and 5 bases from J, the gap between germline ends came to 9 bases. The germline gives CDR1 KGHSH, CDR2 LQKENI. The CDR3 has 14 residues. CDR3 nucleotides: TGTGCCAGCTCACTGGCGGCCAATAATTCACCCCTCCACTTT. Translating gives CASSLAANNSPLHF.

As regards this clonotype: This may be a read error: a much more frequent sequence differs by one nucleotide. The chain is built from TRBV7-2 and TRBJ2-7, with a weak D call TRBD2 (5 bases). Germline CDR1 SGHTA, CDR2 FQGNSA. This CDR3 spans 14 amino acids. The ends were cut back, 5 bases at V and 1 base at J, with 12 bases in the middle. The CDR3: CASSPCTGSYEQYF. CDR3 DNA sequence: TGTGCCAGCAGCCCCTGCACGGGATCCTACGAGCAGTACTTC.

Many counts were recorded for this clonotype. The rearrangement uses TRBV20-1 and TRBJ2-3; TRBD2 matches at 11 bases. Germline V gene sequence: CDR1 DFQATT, CDR2 SNEGSKA (reference sequence). The CDR3 loop spans 14 amino acids. The J segment lost 5 bases and the V segment lost 5 bases, leaving 6 bases of the junction unmatched. As DNA, the CDR3 is TGCAGTGCTGTAGCGGGGGGGCAGGGAGATACGCAGTATTTT. This sequence encodes CSAVAGGQGDTQYF.

This clonotype came up a few times. The chain recombines TRBV7-6 with TRBJ2-5, with TRBD1 as a possible D gene (6 bases). CDR1 is SGHVS, CDR2 FNYEAQ, per germline. The CDR3 consists of 13 residues. V lost 7 bases to trimming and J lost 2 bases, with 11 bases between them. CDR3 coding DNA: TGTGCCAGCACCGCGACAGGACAAGAGACCCAGTACTTC. This encodes CASTATGQETQYF.

The chain uses TRBV11-2 and TRBJ1-6; 9 nucleotides agree with TRBD1. The CDR3 covers 16 residues. Germline V CDR1 and CDR2: SGHAT, FQNNGV. J was trimmed by 10 bases and V by 5 bases; bases with no gene match: 12. The DNA for the CDR3 is TGTGCCAGCAGCACTGAACGGGACAGGGTTTCGTCACCCCTCCACTTT. It yields the protein CASSTERDRVSSPLHF.

In DNA form, the CDR3 reads TGTGCCAGCAGCCCCGGATATTCGTCGGGGGAAAAACTGTTTTTT. Protein: CASSPGYSSGEKLFF. V usage is TRBV7-9 and J usage is TRBJ1-4; D remains ambiguous. This CDR3 has 15 residues. Germline CDR1 and CDR2: SEHNR and FQNEAQ (reference sequence). With 5 bases removed from V and 8 bases from J, the gap between germline ends came to 18 bases.

J is TRBJ2-1 and V is TRBV6-1; TRBD1 might be the D (5 bases). The CDR3 sequence is 12 residues long. Germline V CDR1 and CDR2: MNHNS, SASEGT. V lost 10 bases and J 2 bases, leaving 9 bases between the germline ends. CDR3 loop: CATSDTYNEQFF. The CDR3 DNA is TGTGCCACCTCGGACACCTACAATGAGCAGTTCTTC.

This clonotype was counted between two and nine times. J is TRBJ1-3 and V is TRBV7-9, with D hard to call. There are 15 residues in the CDR3. The V end lost 10 bases, the J end lost 0 bases, and 16 bases lay between the germline ends. Germline CDR1 is SEHNR and CDR2 is FQNEAQ (reference sequence). Here the CDR3 reads CATDRMGYSGNTIYF. The DNA of the CDR3 is TGTGCCACTGACCGCATGGGGTACTCTGGAAACACCATATATTTT. Complete variable domain (other parts from reference TRBV7-9 and TRBJ1-3): DTGVSQNPRHKITKRGQNVTFRCDPISEHNRLYWYRQTLGQGPEFLTYFQNEAQLEKSRLLSDRFSAERPKGSFSTLEIQRTEQGDSAMYLCATDRMGYSGNTIYFGEGSWLTVV.

This clonotype was picked up many times. The V call is TRBV5-1, the J call TRBJ2-1, with D possibly being TRBD2 (5 bases). Germline CDR1 SGHRS, CDR2 YFSETQ. The CDR3 is 13 residues long. V lost 2 bases and J lost 2, with 5 bases in between. The CDR3 region is CASSFGTYNEQFF. As DNA, the CDR3 is TGCGCCAGCAGCTTCGGGACCTACAATGAGCAGTTCTTC.

The V and J genes are TRBV24-1 and TRBJ2-3; D is perhaps TRBD1 (6 bases). This CDR3 is built from 16 residues. Per the germline V gene, CDR1 is KGHDR and CDR2 is SFDVKD. V lost 4 bases and J 0 bases, leaving 13 bases between the germline ends. In nucleotides, the CDR3 is TGTGCCACCAGTGACCCCGGACAGTCTAGCACAGATACGCAGTATTTT. Translation gives CATSDPGQSSTDTQYF.

In its sample, this clonotype was seen many times. The chain recombines TRBV30 with TRBJ2-1; D may correspond to TRBD1 or TRBD2 (5 bases each). Between the trimmed V and J ends, which lost 2 bases and 7 bases, there was a span of 9 bases. CDR1 GTSNPN and CDR2 SVGIG come from the germline V gene (reference sequence). CDR3 length equals 12 residues. CDR3 sequence: CAWSWGINEQFF. The CDR3 DNA is TGTGCCTGGAGTTGGGGGATAAATGAGCAGTTCTTC. The full variable domain, its missing parts supplied by reference TRBV30 and TRBJ2-1, is SQTIHQWPATLVQPVGSPLSLECTVEGTSNPNLYWYRQAAGRGLQLLFYSVGIGQISSEVPQNLSASRPQDRQFILSSKKLLLSDSGFYLCAWSWGINEQFFGPGTRLTVL.

The CDR3 DNA is TGTGCCAGCAGCGTAGCTACGGGTCCAACTAATGAAAAACTGTTTTTT. It yields the protein CASSVATGPTNEKLFF. The chain employs TRBV9 and TRBJ1-4; D is uncertain. CDR3 length: 16 amino acids. Trimming cost V 0 bases and J 0 bases, with 9 bases left between them. The V gene's germline CDR1 is SGDLS and CDR2 YYNGEE.

Many counts were recorded for this clonotype. The chain has TRBV20-1 and TRBJ2-7, with D unclear. Trimming pared 5 bases from V and 2 bases from J, leaving 16 bases between. Germline CDR1 is DFQATT and CDR2 is SNEGSKA (reference sequence). The CDR3 is 14 residues long. As DNA, the CDR3 is TGCAGTGCTCCCCCTCGGGTCGGTACCTACGAGCAGTACTTC. Translated: CSAPPRVGTYEQYF.

Worth noting for this clonotype: This may be a read error, as it is one base from a much larger clone. The V gene is TRBV3-1, the J gene TRBJ2-7; a possible D gene is TRBD1 (6 bases). The germline gives CDR1 LGHDT, CDR2 YNNKEL (reference sequence). Trimming took 4 bases from V and 7 from J, leaving 17 bases between them. The CDR3 has 14 residues. In DNA, the CDR3 is TGTGCCAGCAGCCGGGGGCAGGGAAATGCGGAGCAGTACTTC. Translating gives CASSRGQGNAEQYF.

There are many counts of this clonotype. V gene TRBV12-5 combines with J gene TRBJ1-1; no reliable D call. Germline CDR1 is LGHNT and CDR2 is FRNRAP. This CDR3 has 12 amino acids. Trimming took off 4 bases at V and 3 bases at J, with 6 bases between the two ends. CDR3 loop: CASGYTDTEAFF. CDR3 nucleotides: TGTGCTAGTGGTTACACGGACACTGAAGCTTTCTTT.

The J gene is TRBJ1-5, the V gene TRBV27; D is uncertain. V shed 1 base and J shed 11 bases, with 15 bases lying between them. The CDR3 is made up of 14 amino acids. CDR1 and CDR2 (germline): MNHEY, SMNVEV (reference sequence). The CDR3 protein is CASSLYPEGWAQHF. The CDR3 coding sequence is TGTGCCAGCAGTTTATACCCTGAGGGCTGGGCCCAGCATTTT.

The rearrangement links TRBV4-1 to TRBJ1-1, with a possible D match to TRBD1 (5 bases). The CDR3 has 14 residues. Looked up from germline, CDR1 is MGHRA and CDR2 is YSYEKL. Deletions cut 4 bases from V and 3 bases from J, with 12 bases between. The CDR3 sequence: CASSPRQRYTEAFF. As DNA, the CDR3 is TGCGCCAGCAGCCCGAGACAGAGATACACTGAAGCTTTCTTT.

This clonotype turned up a few times. The chain employs TRBV5-1 and TRBJ2-5, with D perhaps assigned TRBD1 or TRBD2 (5 bases each). Germline values: CDR1 SGHRS, CDR2 YFSETQ. This CDR3 is 14 amino acids long. Trimming left V 8 bases short and J 3 bases short, with 17 bases between. The CDR3 reads CARLRDGQKETQYF. The DNA of the CDR3 is TGCGCCAGACTCCGGGACGGACAAAAAGAGACCCAGTACTTC.

The sample holds a few counts of this clonotype. The chain joins TRBV7-8 to TRBJ1-5; D is unclear. V shed 5 bases and J shed 2 bases, with 16 bases lying between them. Germline values: CDR1 SGHVS, CDR2 FQNEAQ. The CDR3 totals 16 residues. CDR3 nucleotide sequence: TGTGCCAGCAGCCCGCAGGCAGGCCTAGGCAATCAGCCCCAGCATTTT. Its protein is CASSPQAGLGNQPQHF. The entire variable domain, with the rest obtained from reference TRBV7-8 and TRBJ1-5, is as follows: GAGVSQSPRYKVAKRGQDVALRCDPISGHVSLFWYQQALGQGPEFLTYFQNEAQLDKSGLPSDRFFAERPEGSVSTLKIQRTQQEDSAVYLCASSPQAGLGNQPQHFGDGTRLSIL.

This clonotype has a count of ten or more. A junction end diverges from the germline sequence, so it may reflect a read error. The rearrangement joins TRBV5-1 to TRBJ2-7, with 7 bases fitting TRBD1. The CDR3 loop spans 13 amino acids. Per the germline V gene, CDR1 is SGHRS and CDR2 is YFSETQ. The CDR3 DNA follows: TGTGCCAGCAGCTTAGACAGGGTCTACGAGCAGTACTTC. Encoded protein: CASSLDRVYEQYF.

This clonotype was observed many times. The chain is built from TRBV2 and TRBJ1-5, with TRBD1 matching over 12 bases. V lost 6 bases and J lost 1; bases outside the gene matches: 10. CDR3 length: 18 amino acids. CDR1 is SNHLY, CDR2 FYNNEI, per germline. The CDR3 spells CASSLGTGGEISNQPQHF. The DNA for the CDR3 is TGTGCCAGCAGCCTAGGGACAGGGGGCGAGATCAGCAATCAGCCCCAGCATTTT. Based on the CDR3 plus reference TRBV2 and TRBJ1-5, the full variable domain is EPEVTQTPSHQVTQMGQEVILRCVPISNHLYFYWYRQILGQKVEFLVSFYNNEISEKSEIFDDQFSVERPDGSNFTLKIRSTKLEDSAMYFCASSLGTGGEISNQPQHFGDGTRLSIL.

This clonotype was counted only a few times. This sequence joins TRBV18 and TRBJ1-3; 7 positions agree with TRBD1. Germline trimming cut 5 bases from V and 8 bases from J; bases unmatched to any gene: 0. Germline assignment: CDR1 KGHSH and CDR2 LQKENI. The CDR3 runs 11 residues. This CDR3 reads CASSTGDTIYF. For the CDR3, the DNA is TGTGCCAGCTCAACAGGGGACACCATATATTTT.

This clonotype was seen a handful of times. This rearrangement joins TRBV7-8 to TRBJ2-5; TRBD2 aligns across 10 bases. Trimming at V came to 1 base and at J to 5 bases, leaving 7 bases not matched to a gene. The CDR3 is made up of 16 amino acids. Germline CDR1 SGHVS, CDR2 FQNEAQ. CDR3 sequence reads: CASSLVLAGRMETQYF. CDR3 bases: TGTGCCAGCAGCTTAGTACTAGCGGGGCGAATGGAGACCCAGTACTTC.

This clonotype has just a few counts. This may be a read error: a much more frequent sequence differs by one nucleotide. This chain connects TRBV28 to TRBJ1-1, with TRBD1 identical over 7 bases. V lost 5 bases and J lost 6; bases outside the gene matches: 9. CDR1 and CDR2 from the germline V gene are MDHEN and SYDVKM. This CDR3 has 14 residues. CDR3 nucleotides: TGTGCCAGCAGTCCCTGGAGGGACAGCGCTGAAGCTTTCTTT. Its protein is CASSPWRDSAEAFF.

The CDR3 sequence: CASSVDLGGRTEAFF. CDR3 coding DNA: TGTGCCAGCAGCGTAGATTTAGGGGGAAGGACTGAAGCTTTCTTT. This chain joins TRBV9 and TRBJ1-1; D may be TRBD1 (6 bases). The V end was cut by 0 bases, the J end by 5 bases, with 14 bases between. CDR3 length: 15 residues. From germline, CDR1 is SGDLS and CDR2 YYNGEE.